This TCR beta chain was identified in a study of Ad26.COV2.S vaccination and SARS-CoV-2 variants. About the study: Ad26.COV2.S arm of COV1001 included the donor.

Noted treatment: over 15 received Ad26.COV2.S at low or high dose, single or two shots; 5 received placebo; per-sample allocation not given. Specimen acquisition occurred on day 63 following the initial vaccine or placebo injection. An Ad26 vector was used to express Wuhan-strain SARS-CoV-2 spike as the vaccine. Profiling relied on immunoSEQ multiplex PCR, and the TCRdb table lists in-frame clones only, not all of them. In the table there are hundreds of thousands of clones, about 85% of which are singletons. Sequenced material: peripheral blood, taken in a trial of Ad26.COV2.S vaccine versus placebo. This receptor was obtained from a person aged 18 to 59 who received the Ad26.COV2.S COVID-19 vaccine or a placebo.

CDR3 amino acids: CASSSGTLGTGFNEQFF. For the CDR3, the DNA is TGCGCCAGCAGCTCGGGAACCCTCGGGACAGGGTTCAATGAGCAGTTCTTC. This chain uses TRBV5-1 with TRBJ2-1; 9 nucleotides match TRBD1. The V gene's germline CDR1 is SGHRS and CDR2 YFSETQ. Germline trimming cut 3 bases from V and 6 bases from J; bases unmatched to any gene: 13. The CDR3 sequence is 17 residues long.